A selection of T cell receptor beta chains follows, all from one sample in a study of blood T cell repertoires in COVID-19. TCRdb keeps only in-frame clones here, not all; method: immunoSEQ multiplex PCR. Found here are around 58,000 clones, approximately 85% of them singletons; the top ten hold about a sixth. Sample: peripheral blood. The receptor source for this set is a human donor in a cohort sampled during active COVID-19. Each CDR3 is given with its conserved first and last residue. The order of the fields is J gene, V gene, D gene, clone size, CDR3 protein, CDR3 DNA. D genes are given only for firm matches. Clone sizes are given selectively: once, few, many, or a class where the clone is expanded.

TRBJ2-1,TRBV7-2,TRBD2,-,CASSLARTSGGSYNEQFF,TGTGCCAGCAGCTTAGCGAGGACTAGCGGGGGGTCCTACAATGAGCAGTTCTTC
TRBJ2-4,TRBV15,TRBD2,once,CATSRDIVAVAGGSITAKNIQYF,TGTGCCACCAGCAGAGATATTGTTGCCGTAGCGGGGGGGTCGATTACGGCCAAAAACATTCAGTACTTC
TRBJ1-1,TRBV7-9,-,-,CASSLGSGNTEAFF,TGTGCCAGCAGCTTAGGCTCAGGGAACACTGAAGCTTTCTTT
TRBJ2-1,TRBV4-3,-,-,CASSQVRGPYNEQFF,TGCGCCAGCAGCCAAGTAAGGGGCCCATACAATGAGCAGTTCTTC
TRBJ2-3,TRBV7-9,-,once,CAAGPKRRFTDTQYF,TGTGCCGCGGGACCAAAAAGGCGTTTCACAGATACGCAGTATTTT
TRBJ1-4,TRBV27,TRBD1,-,CASRDNRGGGSNEKLFF,TGTGCCAGCAGGGACAACAGGGGTGGGGGGAGTAATGAAAAACTGTTTTTT
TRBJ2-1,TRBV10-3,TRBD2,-,CAISESRLAGDPRYNEQFF,TGTGCCATCAGTGAGTCTCGACTAGCGGGGGACCCTCGGTACAATGAGCAGTTCTTC
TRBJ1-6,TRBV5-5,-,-,CASSYPVGGDSPLHF,TGTGCCAGCAGCTACCCTGTGGGAGGGGACTCACCCCTCCACTTT
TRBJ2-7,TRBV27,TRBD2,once,CASSKKGLAGTYEQYF,TGTGCCAGCAGTAAGAAGGGACTAGCGGGGACCTACGAGCAGTACTTC
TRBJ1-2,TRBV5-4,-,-,CASSSTGARSYTF,TGTGCCAGCAGCTCAACAGGAGCCAGGAGCTACACCTTC
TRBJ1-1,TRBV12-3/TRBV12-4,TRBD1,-,CASSLGRQGEAFF,TGTGCCAGCAGTTTGGGGAGACAGGGTGAAGCTTTCTTT
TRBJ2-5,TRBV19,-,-,CASSMADPRQETQYF,TGTGCCAGTAGTATGGCGGATCCAAGACAAGAGACCCAGTACTTC
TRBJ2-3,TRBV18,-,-,CASSPVGGGTDTQYF,TGTGCCAGCTCACCAGTAGGCGGAGGCACAGATACGCAGTATTTT
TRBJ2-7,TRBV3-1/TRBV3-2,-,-,CASSQETYEQYF,TGTGCCAGCAGCCAAGAAACTTACGAGCAGTACTTC
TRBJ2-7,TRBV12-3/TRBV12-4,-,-,CASSRDNYEQYF,TGTGCCAGCAGCCGGGACAACTACGAGCAGTACTTC
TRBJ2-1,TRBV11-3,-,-,CASSVAGAYNEQFF,TGTGCCAGCAGCGTAGCAGGGGCCTACAATGAGCAGTTCTTC
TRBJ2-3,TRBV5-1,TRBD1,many,CASSEGQRTDTQYF,TGCGCCAGCAGCGAGGGACAGAGGACAGATACGCAGTATTTT
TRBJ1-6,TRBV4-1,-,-,CASTEGGNNSPLHF,TGCGCCAGCACCGAGGGAGGGAATAATTCACCCCTCCACTTT
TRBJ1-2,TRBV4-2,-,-,CASSQDLGLAAGYTF,TGTGCCAGCAGCCAAGATTTAGGACTAGCAGCTGGCTACACCTTC
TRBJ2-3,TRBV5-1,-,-,CASSLGGGPSTDTQYF,TGCGCCAGCAGCTTGGGAGGGGGACCTTCCACAGATACGCAGTATTTT
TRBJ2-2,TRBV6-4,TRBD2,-,CASSGTSGTGELFF,TGTGCCAGCAGTGGGACTAGCGGGACCGGGGAGCTGTTTTTT
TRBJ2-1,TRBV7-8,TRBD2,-,CASSWGTSGGTYNEQFF,TGTGCCAGCAGCTGGGGGACTAGCGGGGGCACATACAATGAGCAGTTCTTC
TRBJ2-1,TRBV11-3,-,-,CASSLSTSSYNEQFF,TGTGCCAGCAGCTTAAGTACGAGCTCCTACAATGAGCAGTTCTTC
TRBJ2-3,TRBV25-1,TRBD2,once,CASSEWGGKPDTQYF,TGTGCCAGCAGTGAATGGGGGGGGAAGCCAGATACGCAGTATTTT